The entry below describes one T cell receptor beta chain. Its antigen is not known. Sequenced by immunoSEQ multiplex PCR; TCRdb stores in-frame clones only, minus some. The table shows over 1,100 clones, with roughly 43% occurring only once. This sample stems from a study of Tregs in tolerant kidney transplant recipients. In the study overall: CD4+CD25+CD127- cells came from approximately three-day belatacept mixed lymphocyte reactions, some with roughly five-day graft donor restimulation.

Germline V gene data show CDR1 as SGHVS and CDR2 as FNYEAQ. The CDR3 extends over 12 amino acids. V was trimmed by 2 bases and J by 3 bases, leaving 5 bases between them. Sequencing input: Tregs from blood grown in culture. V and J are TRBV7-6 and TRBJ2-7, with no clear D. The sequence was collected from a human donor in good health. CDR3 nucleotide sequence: TGTGCCAGCAGCTTAAACAGCTACGAGCAGTACTTC. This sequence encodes CASSLNSYEQYF. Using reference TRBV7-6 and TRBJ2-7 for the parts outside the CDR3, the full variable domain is GAGVSQSPRYKVTKRGQDVALRCDPISGHVSLYWYRQALGQGPEFLTYFNYEAQQDKSGLPNDRFSAERPEGSISTLTIQRTEQRDSAMYRCASSLNSYEQYFGPGTRLTVT.